This TCR beta chain was captured in a study of blood T cells in healthy people across ages. Study results and caveats: As age increased, TCR beta diversity per million T cells fell in a roughly linear fashion.

Next came a second PCR, run for about 6 to 12 cycles, which used a sample-barcoded 5' primer along with a J-beta primer mix. A template-switch adaptor containing 12 random nucleotides labeled each cDNA molecule. TCRdb recomputed calls from the 5' RACE reads with MiXCR, one row per CDR3 protein. In the table there are about 760,000 distinct CDR3 sequences, around 50% of which are singletons. About this clonotype: Its antigen is unknown.

The sequence came from a man between 35 and 55 years old in good health. Sample: blood.

CDR3 DNA sequence: TGTGCCAGCAGCTTCCCGTGGGACCAAAGGAATGAGCAGTTCTTC. Its protein product is CASSFPWDQRNEQFF. This rearrangement joins TRBV7-9 to TRBJ2-1; D could derive from TRBD1 or TRBD2 (5 bases each). CDR3 length: 15 residues. The V and J ends lost 3 bases and 7 bases respectively, with 16 bases between them. Germline CDR1 and CDR2: SEHNR and FQNEAQ (reference sequence).